The 19 T cell receptor beta chains below all came from one sample that was sequenced in a study of immune evolution from preneoplasia to lung adenocarcinoma (dated by TCRdb to about 2021). To prepare the library, the immunoSEQ multiplex PCR assay was applied. TCRdb took over this immuneACCESS table, retaining in-frame rearrangements with V and J assigned. Such tables are incomplete; in checked studies, under half of the missing clones stem from an unresolved V gene, and the remainder is unexplained. This sample comprises around 15,000 clones, 65% to 90% of them detected only once. The ten most abundant clones make up just over 2.5% of the sample. Source material: FFPE invasive lung adenocarcinoma tissue. What the cell subset or site label conveys for this sample: frankly invasive lung adenocarcinoma (ADC). Every receptor here comes from a person in their 70s with invasive lung adenocarcinoma.

This chain links TRBV5-6 with TRBJ1-4; 7 nucleotides match TRBD1. This CDR3 contains 15 residues. The V segment lost 4 bases and the J segment 6 bases; nucleotides outside the gene matches: 9. The germline V gene encodes CDR1 SGHDT and CDR2 YYEEEE. CDR3 protein: CASSLRQGAYEKLFF. Here the CDR3 DNA reads TGTGCCAGCAGCCTCCGACAGGGTGCATATGAAAAACTGTTTTTT.

This chain uses TRBV27 with TRBJ1-1; D remains unclear. The CDR3 length is 13 residues. Germline V gene data show CDR1 as MNHEY and CDR2 as SMNVEV (reference sequence). V was clipped by 4 bases and J by 7 bases, with 13 bases between them. In DNA, the CDR3 is TGTGCCAGCAGTTCGCACTCAAGATTTGAAGCTTTCTTT. It codes for CASSSHSRFEAFF.

The chain combines TRBV2 with TRBJ2-7; the match to TRBD1 covers 10 bases. This CDR3 has 14 amino acids. J was trimmed by 4 bases and V by 6 bases; bases with no gene match: 6. From germline, CDR1 is SNHLY and CDR2 FYNNEI. The CDR3 DNA reads TGTGCCAGCAGACTGACAGGGGGCAGTTACGAGCAGTACTTC. Translation: CASRLTGGSYEQYF.

The V call is TRBV28, the J call TRBJ1-1; the D gene is possibly TRBD1 (6 bases). Germline V gene data show CDR1 as MDHEN and CDR2 as SYDVKM. CDR3 size: 14 residues. Between the trimmed V and J ends, which lost 1 base and 3 bases, there was a span of 9 bases. CDR3 protein: CASSLLGGDTEAFF. The DNA of the CDR3 is TGTGCCAGCAGTTTATTGGGGGGCGACACTGAAGCTTTCTTT. The entire variable domain, with the rest obtained from reference TRBV28 and TRBJ1-1, is as follows: DVKVTQSSRYLVKRTGEKVFLECVQDMDHENMFWYRQDPGLGLRLIYFSYDVKMKEKGDIPEGYSVSREKKERFSLILESASTNQTSMYLCASSLLGGDTEAFFGQGTRLTVV.

V is TRBV15 and J is TRBJ1-4, with 8 bases matching TRBD1. Per germline, CDR1 LNHNV and CDR2 YYDKDF (reference sequence). The CDR3 has 16 amino acids. The V gene end was trimmed by 1 base and the J gene end by 1 base; junction bases not matched to a gene: 2. CDR3 region: CATSRGQGQTNEKLFF. DNA for the CDR3: TGTGCCACCAGCAGAGGACAGGGGCAAACTAATGAAAAACTGTTTTTT.

The sample holds a few counts of this clone. V usage is TRBV30 and J usage is TRBJ1-3; the D is unclear. Per the germline V gene, CDR1 is GTSNPN and CDR2 is SVGIG (reference sequence). CDR3 length: 12 residues. V was trimmed by 4 bases and J by 4 bases, leaving 8 bases between them. The CDR3 bases are TGTGCCTGGAAAAAGCAAGGAAACACCATATATTTT. Protein product: CAWKKQGNTIYF. Full variable domain (remainder filled in from reference TRBV30 and TRBJ1-3): SQTIHQWPATLVQPVGSPLSLECTVEGTSNPNLYWYRQAAGRGLQLLFYSVGIGQISSEVPQNLSASRPQDRQFILSSKKLLLSDSGFYLCAWKKQGNTIYFGEGSWLTVV.

The V gene is TRBV11-3, the J gene TRBJ2-3; 9 bases map to TRBD1. Germline trimming cut 1 base from V and 4 bases from J; bases unmatched to any gene: 0. The CDR3 spans 14 residues. From germline, CDR1 is SGHNT and CDR2 YENEEA. The CDR3 protein is CASSLGQGADTQYF. The CDR3 bases are TGTGCCAGCAGCTTAGGACAGGGGGCAGATACGCAGTATTTT.

The V and J genes are TRBV29-1 and TRBJ2-2; D might be TRBD1 or TRBD2, each matching 5 bases. Trimming removed 6 bases from V and 0 bases from J, with 11 bases in between. The CDR3 sequence is 14 residues long. Germline loops: CDR1 SQVTM, CDR2 ANQGSEA. The CDR3 bases are TGCAGCGTAGAGGGGTGGTCGAACACCGGGGAGCTGTTTTTT. Residues: CSVEGWSNTGELFF.

This rearrangement joins TRBV30 to TRBJ1-3, with 9 nucleotides matching TRBD1. The CDR3 length is 16 residues. The J segment lost 0 bases and the V segment lost 3 bases, leaving 6 bases of the junction unmatched. From germline, CDR1 is GTSNPN and CDR2 SVGIG (reference sequence). The CDR3 DNA reads TGTGCCTGGAGCAAACAGGGGGCCTCCTCTGGAAACACCATATATTTT. It yields the protein CAWSKQGASSGNTIYF.

The chain is built from TRBV2 and TRBJ1-3; D unclear. CDR1 SNHLY and CDR2 FYNNEI come from the germline V gene. Trimming cost V 7 bases and J 0 bases, with 13 bases left between them. The CDR3 is 15 residues long. CDR3 region: CASTTDGNSGNTIYF. DNA for the CDR3: TGTGCCAGCACCACGGACGGGAACTCTGGAAACACCATATATTTT.

The V and J genes are TRBV28 and TRBJ2-5; D gene unclear. V lost 5 bases and J lost 5, with 18 bases in between. This CDR3 is built from 15 residues. Germline V gene data show CDR1 as MDHEN and CDR2 as SYDVKM. This chain's CDR3 is CASSQSSAFGETQYF. DNA of the CDR3: TGTGCCAGCAGTCAGAGTTCGGCATTTGGGGAGACCCAGTACTTC.

This chain links TRBV5-1 with TRBJ1-1; 7 bases are a match to TRBD1. Looked up from germline, CDR1 is SGHRS and CDR2 is YFSETQ. V trimming: 2 bases; J trimming: 2 bases; junction bases outside the gene matches: 9. The CDR3 covers 16 residues. CDR3 sequence (DNA): TGCGCCAGCAGCTTAACCGGGACAGCGTTTAACACTGAAGCTTTCTTT. It codes for CASSLTGTAFNTEAFF.

This chain joins TRBV2 and TRBJ1-2, with D uncertain. The V gene's germline CDR1 is SNHLY and CDR2 FYNNEI. V was cut by 6 bases and J by 4 bases, with 6 bases left in between. This CDR3 has 11 amino acids. The CDR3 reads CASSRSYGYTF. CDR3 DNA sequence: TGTGCCAGCAGCAGGAGCTATGGCTACACCTTC.

The chain carries TRBV10-3 and TRBJ2-1; 7 bases agree with TRBD2. This CDR3 comprises 14 residues. Germline values: CDR1 ENHRY, CDR2 SYGVKD. With V trimmed by 2 bases and J by 5 bases, 3 bases remained unmatched. CDR3 sequence: CAISELRGDNEQFF. The CDR3 DNA reads as TGTGCCATCAGTGAGCTCCGGGGGGACAATGAGCAGTTCTTC.

The chain couples TRBV28 to TRBJ1-5, with 7 bases that match TRBD1. Germline CDR1 reads MDHEN; CDR2 reads SYDVKM. The CDR3 sequence is 14 residues long. Trimming cost V 5 bases and J 6 bases; bases outside gene matches: 7. CDR3 in amino acids: CASSTGVGVQPQHF. The CDR3 DNA reads as TGTGCCAGCAGTACAGGGGTCGGCGTTCAGCCCCAGCATTTT.

The chain joins TRBV28 to TRBJ1-1; the D is unclear. CDR1 MDHEN and CDR2 SYDVKM come from the germline V gene. CDR3 length: 11 residues. Trimming removed 7 bases from V and 11 bases from J, with 14 bases in between. The CDR3, as DNA: TGTGCCAGCACAGCCAGTACTGGCGCTTTCTTT. As protein: CASTASTGAFF.

The CDR3 coding sequence is TGTGCCAGCAGTTTATGGCGTACAGCGTATATATCCTACGAGCAGTACTTC. It translates to CASSLWRTAYISYEQYF. The genes are TRBV28 and TRBJ2-7; D unclear. The CDR3 has 17 residues. The germline V gene encodes CDR1 MDHEN and CDR2 SYDVKM. The V end was cut by 0 bases, the J end by 1 base, with 16 bases between.

The gene calls are TRBV11-2 and TRBJ1-1; D might be TRBD1 (6 bases). The CDR3 has 15 amino acids. The germline V gene encodes CDR1 SGHAT and CDR2 FQNNGV. V shed 0 bases and J shed 6 bases, with 14 bases lying between them. CDR3 sequence reads: CASSLEFGQSAEAFF. CDR3 bases: TGTGCCAGCAGCTTAGAATTTGGACAGAGCGCTGAAGCTTTCTTT. The full variable domain, with the rest looked up from reference TRBV11-2 and TRBJ1-1, is EAGVAQSPRYKIIEKRQSVAFWCNPISGHATLYWYQQILGQGPKLLIQFQNNGVVDDSQLPKDRFSAERLKGVDSTLKIQPAKLEDSAVYLCASSLEFGQSAEAFFGQGTRLTVV.

This chain connects TRBV21-1 to TRBJ1-5; the D call in the table, TRBD1, was not verified against the DNA. TRBV21-1 is noted as a pseudogene. CDR3 size: 17 residues. The CDR3 sequence is CASSKVGQSRVDQPQHF. In nucleotides, the CDR3 is TGTGCCAGCAGCAAAGTGGGACAGAGCCGCGTGGATCAGCCCCAGCATTTT.